The 9 T cell receptor beta chains presented below share a single source sample, sequenced in a study of OX40 agonist ivuxolimab in advanced cancers. The assay was immunoSEQ multiplex PCR, and TCRdb's table has in-frame clones only and misses some. The sample lists under 90,000 clones; roughly 88% were seen once. The sample here was CD4+ or CD8+ T cells sorted from blood, taken in a trial of the OX40 agonist ivuxolimab. These receptors originate from an adult with an advanced solid tumor such as melanoma, head and neck, liver or kidney cancer.

V and J are TRBV10-1 and TRBJ1-5; D possibly corresponds to TRBD1 (5 bases). The V and J ends lost 3 bases and 5 bases respectively, with 11 bases between them. Germline V gene sequence: CDR1 WNHNN, CDR2 SYGVQD (reference sequence). There are 14 residues in the CDR3. CDR3 coding DNA: TGCGCCAGCAGTGAAAGTCAGGGAGATCAGCCCCAGCATTTT. Encoded protein: CASSESQGDQPQHF.

The chain uses TRBV28 and TRBJ2-4, with D possibly TRBD1 on 5 matching bases. The V end lost 5 bases, the J end lost 0 bases, and 11 bases lay between the germline ends. In germline, CDR1 is MDHEN, CDR2 SYDVKM. This CDR3 spans 15 amino acids. The CDR3 reads CASSARQIAKNIQYF. Written as DNA, the CDR3 is TGTGCCAGCAGTGCTAGACAGATAGCCAAAAACATTCAGTACTTC.

The chain uses TRBV9 and TRBJ2-7; 8 nucleotides align to TRBD1. The junction had 10 bases not matched to a gene; V was cut back by 3 bases and J by 2 bases. This CDR3 has 16 amino acids. The germline gives CDR1 SGDLS, CDR2 YYNGEE. The CDR3 reads CASSAGTGTGTYEQYF. CDR3 coding DNA: TGTGCCAGCAGCGCCGGAACCGGGACAGGAACCTACGAGCAGTACTTC.

This rearrangement joins TRBV7-8 to TRBJ2-2, with unresolved D. CDR1 and CDR2 from the germline V gene are SGHVS and FQNEAQ. V was cut by 5 bases and J by 2 bases, with 18 bases left in between. The CDR3 is made up of 17 amino acids. CDR3 coding DNA: TGTGCCAGCAGCCGTCAAGCTGGCAGATTCAACACCGGGGAGCTGTTTTTT. Protein product: CASSRQAGRFNTGELFF.

V usage is TRBV28 and J usage is TRBJ2-7; 7 nucleotides align to TRBD2. V was clipped by 3 bases and J by 7 bases; unmatched bases: 12. CDR1 and CDR2 from the germline V gene are MDHEN and SYDVKM. The CDR3 sequence is 15 residues long. CDR3 sequence: CASSLLSGRDGEQYF. The CDR3 DNA follows: TGTGCCAGCAGTTTGCTGTCGGGGAGGGACGGTGAGCAGTACTTC.

This chain joins TRBV7-3 and TRBJ2-3; D possibly corresponds to TRBD2 (5 bases). Germline values: CDR1 SGHTA, CDR2 FQGTGA. The CDR3 extends over 14 amino acids. V dropped 2 bases and J dropped 6 bases, with 12 bases sitting between them. The CDR3 DNA sequence: TGTGCCAGCAGCTTACTAGCAGTGGGGGATACGCAGTATTTT. Protein sequence: CASSLLAVGDTQYF. The full variable domain, rest sourced from reference TRBV7-3 and TRBJ2-3, is GAGVSQTPSNKVTEKGKYVELRCDPISGHTALYWYRQSLGQGPEFLIYFQGTGAADDSGLPNDRFFAVRPEGSVSTLKIQRTERGDSAVYLCASSLLAVGDTQYFGPGTRLTVL.

The chain is built from TRBV28 and TRBJ1-2; D unresolved. V was cut by 6 bases and J by 4 bases, with 9 bases left in between. In germline, CDR1 is MDHEN, CDR2 SYDVKM. The CDR3 spans 12 residues. CDR3 in amino acids: CASRERSYGYTF. The CDR3 DNA reads as TGTGCCAGCAGGGAGCGGAGCTATGGCTACACCTTC.

This clone was seen just once. This chain links TRBV5-1 with TRBJ2-7; D not certain. V was clipped by 5 bases and J by 7 bases, with 16 bases between them. Looked up from germline, CDR1 is SGHRS and CDR2 is YFSETQ. The CDR3 contains 13 residues. CDR3 DNA sequence: TGCGCCAGCAGTGGGAAGGAACTCTTTGAGCAGTACTTC. Translated, it gives CASSGKELFEQYF.

This clone was counted once. This CDR3 is CASSLEGVSNQPQHF. For the CDR3, the DNA is TGCGCCAGCAGCTTGGAGGGGGTCAGCAATCAGCCCCAGCATTTT. This chain links TRBV5-1 with TRBJ1-5, with a tentative D call TRBD1 (6 bases). Trimming stripped 0 bases from V and 1 base from J, with 8 bases between. Per the germline V gene, CDR1 is SGHRS and CDR2 is YFSETQ. CDR3 size: 15 residues. Combining the CDR3 with reference TRBV5-1 and TRBJ1-5 gives the whole variable domain KAGVTQTPRYLIKTRGQQVTLSCSPISGHRSVSWYQQTPGQGLQFLFEYFSETQRNKGNFPGRFSGRQFSNSRSEMNVSTLELGDSALYLCASSLEGVSNQPQHFGDGTRLSIL.